The 14 T cell receptor beta chains listed next were all sequenced from one sample in a study of cytomegalovirus exposure and HLA in healthy donors. 60 Vbeta and 13 Jbeta primers were used in PCR. Produced via immunoSEQ multiplex PCR; TCRdb's table is partial and in-frame only. The table has around 140,000 clones, 65% to 85% seen once. Sequencing input: PBMCs. All receptors come from a man aged 25 to 40 in good health and CMV-seronegative.

The genes are TRBV10-3 and TRBJ1-1; weak D call: TRBD1 (5 bases). V was shortened by 6 bases and J by 4 bases, with 9 bases between the two germline ends. This CDR3 has 12 residues. Germline V lookup: CDR1 ENHRY, CDR2 SYGVKD. The CDR3 bases are TGTGCCATCAGGGGGGGGTCCACTGAAGCTTTCTTT. Amino acid sequence: CAIRGGSTEAFF.

The V and J genes are TRBV29-1 and TRBJ2-3; 7 bases align to TRBD1. The V gene end was trimmed by 7 bases and the J gene end by 5 bases; junction bases not matched to a gene: 12. CDR1 is SQVTM and CDR2 is ANQGSEA in the germline V gene. This CDR3 region has 14 residues. CDR3 in DNA: TGCAGCGCAAGTGCAGGGGGTTTCGGAGATACGCAGTATTTT. As protein: CSASAGGFGDTQYF.

A remark on this clone: The germline gene is not matched at one end of the junction; a read error may be the cause. The rearrangement links TRBV30 to TRBJ2-6, with D perhaps matching TRBD1 (5 bases). This CDR3 comprises 14 residues. Germline CDR1 is GTSNPN and CDR2 is SVGIG (reference sequence). The DNA for the CDR3 is TGTGCCTGGAGCTCGGGCTCTGGGGCCAACGGCCTGACTTTC. This sequence encodes CAWSSGSGANGLTF.

Turning to this clone: At one end the junction does not follow the germline gene, possibly because of a read error. This chain links TRBV5-1 with TRBJ2-2; D is possibly TRBD1 (6 bases). The CDR3 is 16 residues long. Per germline, CDR1 SGHRS and CDR2 YFSETQ. In DNA, the CDR3 is TGCGCCAGCAGCTTAAGGACGGCCGGGGACACCGGGGAGCTGCTTTTT. This sequence encodes CASSLRTAGDTGELLF.

J is TRBJ1-2 and V is TRBV11-2; 7 bases fit TRBD1. Germline CDR1 SGHAT, CDR2 FQNNGV. CDR3 length: 13 residues. Unmatched junction bases numbered 7, after V lost 6 bases and J lost 6 bases. The CDR3 DNA follows: TGTGCCAGCAGTTCACAGGGGCCCGATGGCTACACCTTC. This codes for CASSSQGPDGYTF. Full variable domain (remainder filled in from reference TRBV11-2 and TRBJ1-2): EAGVAQSPRYKIIEKRQSVAFWCNPISGHATLYWYQQILGQGPKLLIQFQNNGVVDDSQLPKDRFSAERLKGVDSTLKIQPAKLEDSAVYLCASSSQGPDGYTFGSGTRLTVV.

V gene TRBV6-5 combines with J gene TRBJ1-6; 8 bases agree with TRBD1. With 6 bases clipped from V and 8 bases from J, the junction kept 3 bases outside the gene matches. From germline, CDR1 is MNHEY and CDR2 SVGAGI. The CDR3 spans 13 residues. CDR3 sequence reads: CASRSDRDSPLHF. The CDR3 DNA is TGTGCCAGCAGATCGGACAGGGATTCACCCCTCCACTTT.

About this clone itself: A junction boundary mismatches the germline segment, possibly from a read error. The genes are TRBV30 and TRBJ2-6; a weak D match, TRBD1 (5 bases). The CDR3 contains 13 residues. Germline V gene lookup returns CDR1 GTSNPN and CDR2 SVGIG (reference sequence). CDR3 residues: CAWSGSGANGLTF. CDR3 bases: TGTGCCTGGAGTGGGTCTGGGGCCAACGGCCTGACTTTC.

This rearrangement joins TRBV13 to TRBJ1-1; D call uncertain. Germline-derived CDR1 and CDR2 are PRHDT and FYEKMQ (reference sequence). With 5 bases removed from V and 6 bases from J, the gap between germline ends came to 10 bases. The CDR3 sequence is 12 residues long. CDR3 DNA: TGTGCCAGCAGCCCACCCGGGGCTGAAGCTTTCTTT. Its translation: CASSPPGAEAFF.

The V gene is TRBV7-8, the J gene TRBJ2-7, with 7 bases aligning to TRBD1. CDR1 and CDR2 (germline): SGHVS, FQNEAQ. This CDR3 spans 17 amino acids. V shed 5 bases and J 5 bases; nucleotides not matched to a gene: 18. In DNA form, the CDR3 reads TGTGCCAGCAGCCCCCATCACTACGACAGGGACGGCAACGAGCAGTACTTC. Translated, it gives CASSPHHYDRDGNEQYF.

This chain connects TRBV7-2 to TRBJ1-1; TRBD1 matches at 7 bases. Germline V CDR1 and CDR2: SGHTA, FQGNSA. V trimming: 7 bases; J trimming: 7 bases; junction bases outside the gene matches: 9. This CDR3 has 13 amino acids. CDR3 coding DNA: TGTGCCAGCACCCGTACAGGGGAGTTTGAAGCTTTCTTT. This sequence encodes CASTRTGEFEAFF.

The chain recombines TRBV20-1 with TRBJ2-1, with TRBD1 matching over 8 bases. V trimming: 3 bases; J trimming: 12 bases; junction bases outside the gene matches: 4. This CDR3 is 11 amino acids long. Germline loops: CDR1 DFQATT, CDR2 SNEGSKA (reference sequence). The chain's CDR3 is CSASLDRGQFF. The CDR3 DNA reads as TGCAGTGCTAGTCTAGACAGGGGGCAGTTCTTC.

This chain uses TRBV29-1 with TRBJ2-3; maybe TRBD2 (6 bases). The CDR3 loop spans 15 amino acids. Per germline, CDR1 SQVTM and CDR2 ANQGSEA. V was clipped by 4 bases and J by 0 bases, with 14 bases between them. CDR3 coding DNA: TGCAGCGTTGGTGCGGGATTAACTAGCACAGATACGCAGTATTTT. It yields the protein CSVGAGLTSTDTQYF.

The chain couples TRBV28 to TRBJ2-7, with a possible D match to TRBD1 (6 bases). The CDR3 totals 11 residues. Germline values: CDR1 MDHEN, CDR2 SYDVKM. V shed 2 bases and J shed 7 bases, with 6 bases lying between them. The CDR3: CASSLGTEQYF. CDR3 in DNA: TGTGCCAGCAGTTTAGGGACAGAGCAGTACTTC.

The chain uses TRBV28 and TRBJ2-1; tentative D call: TRBD2 (6 bases). CDR1 and CDR2 (germline): MDHEN, SYDVKM. V dropped 2 bases and J dropped 6 bases, with 8 bases sitting between them. This CDR3 has 13 amino acids. DNA of the CDR3: TGTGCCAGCAGTTTAGCGGGACGCAATGAGCAGTTCTTC. Encoded protein: CASSLAGRNEQFF.